Detailed here is one T cell receptor (beta chain). Its specificity is not known. CDR1 is LNHDA and CDR2 is SQIVND in the germline V gene (reference sequence). CDR3 length: 14 residues. Losses at the gene ends were 3 bases for V and 2 bases for J; bases not matched to a gene: 3. The entry originates in a study of T cell repertoires in cytomegalovirus infection. Study at large: Matching HLA type, along with CMV infection, was indicated by public TCR beta signatures.

TCRdb called the reads again in MiXCR, with one record for every CDR3 protein. The sample has tens of thousands of distinct CDR3 sequences, 20% to 25% seen once. Broader study findings: In two of eight donors, the top clonotype was HLA-C-restricted CMV-specific.

J is TRBJ1-2 and V is TRBV19; TRBD1 matches 7 bases. The sequencing here drew on CD8+ T cells from cultured PBMCs, taken from culture after CMV antigen stimulation. The clonotype comes from a human donor in good health (CMV status not recorded). Some clones in this sample may be carry-over from other donors' samples. CDR3 sequence (DNA): TGTGCCAGTAGTATGTTGACAGGGAACTATGGCTACACCTTC. Translating gives CASSMLTGNYGYTF.